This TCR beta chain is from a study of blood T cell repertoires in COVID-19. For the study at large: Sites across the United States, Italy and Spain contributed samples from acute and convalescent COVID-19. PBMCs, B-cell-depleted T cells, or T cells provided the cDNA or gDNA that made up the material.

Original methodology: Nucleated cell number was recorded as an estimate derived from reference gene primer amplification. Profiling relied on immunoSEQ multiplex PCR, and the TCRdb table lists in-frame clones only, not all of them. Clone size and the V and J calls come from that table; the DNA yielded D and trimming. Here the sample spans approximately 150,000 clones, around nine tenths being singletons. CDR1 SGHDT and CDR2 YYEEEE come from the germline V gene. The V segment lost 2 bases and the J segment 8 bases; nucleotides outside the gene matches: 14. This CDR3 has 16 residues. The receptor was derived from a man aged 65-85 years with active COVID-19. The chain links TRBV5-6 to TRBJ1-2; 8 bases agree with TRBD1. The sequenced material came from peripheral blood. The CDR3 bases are TGTGCCAGCAGCTTTACCCTTCAGAACAGGGGGGGAGGCTACACCTTC. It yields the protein CASSFTLQNRGGGYTF.